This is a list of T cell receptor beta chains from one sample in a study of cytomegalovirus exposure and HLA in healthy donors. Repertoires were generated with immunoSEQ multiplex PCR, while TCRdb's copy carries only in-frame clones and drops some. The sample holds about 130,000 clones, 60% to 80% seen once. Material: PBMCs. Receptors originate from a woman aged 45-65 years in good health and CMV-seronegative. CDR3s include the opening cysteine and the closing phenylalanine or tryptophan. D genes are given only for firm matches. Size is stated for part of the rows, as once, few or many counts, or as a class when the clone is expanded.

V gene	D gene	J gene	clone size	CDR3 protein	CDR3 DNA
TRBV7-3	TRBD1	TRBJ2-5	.	CASSLTGTGEETQYF	TGTGCCAGCAGCTTAACGGGTACAGGGGAAGAGACCCAGTACTTC
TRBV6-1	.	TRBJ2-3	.	CASSDRGDAQGGDTQYF	TGTGCCAGCAGTGACAGGGGGGACGCCCAGGGGGGAGATACGCAGTATTTT
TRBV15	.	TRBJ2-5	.	CAIGVSQETQYF	TGTGCCATAGGGGTTTCTCAAGAGACCCAGTACTTC
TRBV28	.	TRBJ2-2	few	CASSLYGSITGELFF	TGTGCCAGCAGTCTTTACGGTAGCATCACCGGGGAGCTGTTTTTT
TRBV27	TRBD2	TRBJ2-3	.	CASSDSGGLYTDTQYF	TGTGCCAGCAGTGACTCCGGGGGACTATACACAGATACGCAGTATTTT
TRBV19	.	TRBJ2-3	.	CASSIPPGGTDTQYF	TGTGCCAGTAGTATACCTCCCGGGGGCACAGATACGCAGTATTTT
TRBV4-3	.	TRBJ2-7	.	CASAPGHHYEQYF	TGCGCCAGCGCACCGGGACACCACTACGAGCAGTACTTC
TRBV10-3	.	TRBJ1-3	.	CAIGGQGPGNTIYF	TGTGCCATCGGGGGCCAGGGACCTGGAAACACCATATATTTT
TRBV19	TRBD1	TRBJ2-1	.	CASSTTGQFEQFF	TGTGCCAGTAGTACCACGGGACAGTTTGAGCAGTTCTTC
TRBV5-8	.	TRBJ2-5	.	CASSAYVAAGVKETQYF	TGTGCCAGCAGCGCGTATGTGGCCGCGGGTGTAAAAGAGACCCAGTACTTC
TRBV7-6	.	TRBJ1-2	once	CASSPGAGASTYGYTF	TGTGCCAGCAGCCCAGGGGCCGGGGCATCGACCTATGGCTACACCTTC
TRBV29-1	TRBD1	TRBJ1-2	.	CSVDPGTGDGYTF	TGCAGCGTTGACCCCGGGACAGGGGATGGCTACACCTTC
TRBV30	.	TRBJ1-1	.	CAWSVGGRQTGAFF	TGTGCCTGGAGTGTAGGGGGTCGACAGACAGGAGCTTTCTTT
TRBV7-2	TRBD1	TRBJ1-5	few	CASSPGQAYQPQHF	TGTGCCAGCAGCCCAGGACAGGCTTATCAGCCCCAGCATTTT
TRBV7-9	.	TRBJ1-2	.	CASSFDYGYTF	TGTGCCAGCAGCTTCGACTATGGCTACACCTTC
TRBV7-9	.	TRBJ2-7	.	CASSPLQGPYEQYF	TGTGCCAGCAGCCCTCTCCAGGGTCCCTACGAGCAGTACTTC
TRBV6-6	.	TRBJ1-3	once	CASTRGSLSSGNTIYF	TGTGCCAGCACTCGGGGTTCCCTCAGCTCTGGAAACACCATATATTTT
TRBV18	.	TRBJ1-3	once	CASSPRTDTGNTIYF	TGTGCCAGCTCACCAAGGACAGACACTGGAAACACCATATATTTT
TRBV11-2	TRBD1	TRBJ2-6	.	CASSSLRQGANPGANVLTF	TGTGCCAGCAGCTCCCTGCGCCAGGGGGCAAACCCTGGGGCCAACGTCCTGACTTTC
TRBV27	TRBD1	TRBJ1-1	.	CASSSQTGGNTEAFF	TGTGCCAGCAGTTCCCAGACAGGGGGGAACACTGAAGCTTTCTTT
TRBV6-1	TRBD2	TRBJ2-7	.	CASSEVASGAYEQYF	TGTGCCAGCAGTGAAGTGGCTAGCGGGGCCTACGAGCAGTACTTC
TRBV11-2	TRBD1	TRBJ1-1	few	CASSPRTGKDTEAFF	TGTGCCAGCAGCCCGAGGACAGGGAAGGACACTGAAGCTTTCTTT
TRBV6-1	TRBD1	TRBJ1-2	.	CAAGGSGYTF	TGTGCCGCAGGGGGTAGTGGCTACACCTTC
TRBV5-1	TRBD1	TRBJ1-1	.	CASSLDTGQGEAFF	TGCGCCAGCAGCTTGGATACGGGACAGGGAGAAGCTTTCTTT
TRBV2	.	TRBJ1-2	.	CASNPTRGGLSYGYTF	TGTGCCAGCAATCCCACACGGGGGGGGTTGTCCTATGGCTACACCTTC
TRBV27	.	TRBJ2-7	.	CASSLGGLLFEQYF	TGTGCCAGCAGTTTAGGGGGGTTATTATTCGAGCAGTACTTC
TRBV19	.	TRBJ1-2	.	CASSRQANYGYTF	TGTGCCAGTTCACGACAAGCCAACTATGGCTACACCTTC